This entry lists 15 T cell receptor beta chains sequenced from one sample in a study of T cell responses to AZD1222 COVID-19 vaccine. Some clones are missing from TCRdb's copy, which holds only in-frame ones; the method was immunoSEQ multiplex PCR. The sample consists of around 28,000 clones, more than 70% of them appearing once. The sample consisted of peripheral blood, taken on day 0 of AZD1222 vaccination. Receptors were obtained from an adult in good health.

The count of this clone is one. The CDR3 loop reads CASSYRGTGGVRNTEAFF. The CDR3 DNA reads as TGTGCCAGCAGTTACCGAGGGACAGGGGGCGTGAGGAACACTGAAGCTTTCTTT. The rearrangement uses TRBV6-2 or TRBV6-3 and TRBJ1-1; TRBD1 aligns across 12 bases. Germline V gene lookup returns CDR1 MNHEY and CDR2 SVGEGT. The CDR3 extends over 18 amino acids. V lost 2 bases to trimming and J lost 1 base; unmatched junction nucleotides: 8.

This rearrangement joins TRBV9 to TRBJ2-2, with a possible D match to TRBD2 (7 bases). CDR1 and CDR2 from the germline V gene are SGDLS and YYNGEE. Between the trimmed V and J ends, which lost 0 bases and 5 bases, there was a span of 14 bases. The CDR3 contains 16 residues. The CDR3 loop is CASSVVARGGTGELFF. The CDR3 DNA reads as TGTGCCAGCAGCGTAGTAGCCAGGGGAGGGACCGGGGAGCTGTTTTTT.

The chain is built from TRBV9 and TRBJ2-3; D is perhaps TRBD2 (6 bases). Germline values: CDR1 SGDLS, CDR2 YYNGEE. This CDR3 is built from 13 residues. V lost 4 bases and J 4 bases, leaving 10 bases between the germline ends. The CDR3 DNA is TGTGCCAGCAGCACTAGCATGGCAGATACGCAGTATTTT. As protein: CASSTSMADTQYF.

The chain carries TRBV7-8 and TRBJ2-2; D may be TRBD2 (6 bases). CDR1 and CDR2 (germline): SGHVS, FQNEAQ. With 3 bases removed from V and 8 bases from J, the gap between germline ends came to 19 bases. This CDR3 comprises 16 residues. This chain's CDR3 is CASSFGTPGVSGELFF. The DNA of the CDR3 is TGTGCCAGCAGCTTCGGGACTCCGGGGGTATCGGGGGAGCTGTTTTTT.

V usage is TRBV3-1 (or the pseudogene TRBV3-2) and J usage is TRBJ2-7, with D perhaps TRBD1 (7 bases). This CDR3 is built from 15 residues. Trimming removed 1 base from V and 9 bases from J, with 19 bases in between. The germline gives CDR1 LGHDT, CDR2 YNNKEL (reference sequence). In DNA form, the CDR3 reads TGTGCCAGCAGCCAAGGCGGGACAGACATAGAGGTGCAGTACGTC. Its translation: CASSQGGTDIEVQYV.

This chain uses TRBV5-4 with TRBJ1-6, with 8 bases that match TRBD1. The CDR3 spans 15 residues. Germline V gene sequence: CDR1 SGHNT, CDR2 YYREEE (reference sequence). V shed 4 bases, J shed 10 bases, and the junction held 10 bases outside the gene matches. CDR3 loop: CASSRRTGNESPLHF. For the CDR3, the DNA is TGTGCCAGCAGCCGCCGGACAGGGAACGAGTCACCCCTCCACTTT.

The chain has TRBV6-5 and TRBJ2-1; D possibly uses TRBD1 or TRBD2 (5 bases each). The germline V gene encodes CDR1 MNHEY and CDR2 SVGAGI. V was trimmed by 7 bases and J by 8 bases, leaving 18 bases between them. The CDR3 is 14 residues long. CDR3 coding DNA: TGTGCCAGCAAAACAGGTCCTAACGGGGATGAGCAGTTCTTC. It codes for CASKTGPNGDEQFF.

This clone appeared once. The chain couples TRBV19 to TRBJ1-5; D not resolved. Trimming took 5 bases from V and 9 from J, leaving 17 bases between them. This CDR3 is 14 amino acids long. CDR1 is LNHDA and CDR2 is SQIVND in the germline V gene (reference sequence). The DNA for the CDR3 is TGTGCCAGTAGTTACCGTCTTGGAGGAAGGCCCCAGCATTTT. Translated, it gives CASSYRLGGRPQHF. The whole variable domain, remainder taken from reference TRBV19 and TRBJ1-5, is DGGITQSPKYLFRKEGQNVTLSCEQNLNHDAMYWYRQDPGQGLRLIYYSQIVNDFQKGDIAEGYSVSREKKESFPLTVTSAQKNPTAFYLCASSYRLGGRPQHFGDGTRLSIL.

The chain employs TRBV7-8 and TRBJ1-1, with a possible D match to TRBD1 (5 bases). Germline CDR1 SGHVS, CDR2 FQNEAQ. The CDR3 has 15 amino acids. Trimming removed 3 bases from V and 3 bases from J, with 14 bases in between. The CDR3 sequence: CASSLDNLGDTEAFF. In nucleotides, the CDR3 is TGTGCCAGCAGCTTGGACAACCTGGGAGACACTGAAGCTTTCTTT.

This clone came up a few times. CDR3 in DNA: TGTGCCAGTAGTCCCCGGGACACGGACACTGAAGCTTTCTTT. Its protein product is CASSPRDTDTEAFF. J is TRBJ1-1 and V is TRBV19, with D possibly matching TRBD1 (6 bases). The CDR3 consists of 14 residues. Trimming stripped 5 bases from V and 3 bases from J, with 13 bases between. In germline, CDR1 is LNHDA, CDR2 SQIVND (reference sequence). Supplemented by reference TRBV19 and TRBJ1-1, the full variable domain reads DGGITQSPKYLFRKEGQNVTLSCEQNLNHDAMYWYRQDPGQGLRLIYYSQIVNDFQKGDIAEGYSVSREKKESFPLTVTSAQKNPTAFYLCASSPRDTDTEAFFGQGTRLTVV.

J is TRBJ2-1 and V is TRBV4-1; D is uncertain. The CDR3 extends over 12 amino acids. Germline assignment: CDR1 MGHRA and CDR2 YSYEKL. Deletions cut 1 base from V and 9 bases from J, with 7 bases between. The DNA for the CDR3 is TGCGCCAGCAGCCAAGTAGACCGTGAGCAGTTCTTC. It yields the protein CASSQVDREQFF.

The chain carries TRBV2 and TRBJ2-5, with TRBD2 identical over 9 bases. Per the germline V gene, CDR1 is SNHLY and CDR2 is FYNNEI. V lost 2 bases, J lost 5 bases, and 9 bases stayed unmatched. The CDR3 runs to 16 residues. CDR3 residues: CASSESSGNRRETQYF. DNA for the CDR3: TGTGCCAGCAGTGAATCTAGCGGGAACAGGAGGGAGACCCAGTACTTC. The whole variable domain, remainder taken from reference TRBV2 and TRBJ2-5, is EPEVTQTPSHQVTQMGQEVILRCVPISNHLYFYWYRQILGQKVEFLVSFYNNEISEKSEIFDDQFSVERPDGSNFTLKIRSTKLEDSAMYFCASSESSGNRRETQYFGPGTRLLVL.

CDR3: CASSPTMTGFYGYTF. For the CDR3, the DNA is TGTGCCAGCAGCCCGACAATGACAGGCTTTTATGGCTACACCTTC. The chain has TRBV7-2 and TRBJ1-2, with D maybe TRBD1 (6 bases). Germline V CDR1 and CDR2: SGHTA, FQGNSA. This CDR3 spans 15 amino acids. The V end was cut by 5 bases, the J end by 5 bases, with 18 bases between.

This clone was observed a few times. The chain joins TRBV29-1 to TRBJ1-1, with 7 bases identical to TRBD1. The V gene end was trimmed by 4 bases and the J gene end by 1 base; junction bases not matched to a gene: 3. This CDR3 is 13 amino acids long. From germline, CDR1 is SQVTM and CDR2 ANQGSEA. In DNA, the CDR3 is TGCAGCGTTGTCAGGGGGGGGAACACTGAAGCTTTCTTT. Its translation is CSVVRGGNTEAFF.

This chain connects TRBV5-1 to TRBJ2-7; tentatively, D is TRBD1 (5 bases). Trimming pared 3 bases from V and 4 bases from J, leaving 14 bases between. Germline V gives CDR1 SGHRS, CDR2 YFSETQ. The CDR3 sequence is 14 residues long. In DNA, the CDR3 is TGCGCCAGCAGCTCCGACTCGACAGCTTACGAGCAGTACTTC. Protein: CASSSDSTAYEQYF.